In this sample, the clone carrying this T cell receptor beta chain is medium-sized. TCRdb re-called the 5' RACE reads through MiXCR, storing one row per CDR3 protein. This table holds more than 10,000 distinct CDR3 sequences, roughly a quarter found once. After removal of 6 bases from V and 5 bases from J, the junction contained 12 bases not matched to a gene. The CDR3 loop spans 17 amino acids. The V gene's germline CDR1 is SEHNR and CDR2 FQNEAQ (reference sequence). Sequences were obtained from naive CD4+ T cells sorted from blood. The subset: naive CD4+ T cells, CD4+CD45RA+CD25-. The chain joins TRBV7-9 to TRBJ2-7, with 14 bases that match TRBD2. This clonotype originated in a female donor with breast cancer. CDR3 DNA: TGTGCCAGCAGTTCGTCGACTAGCGGGAGGGCCTTCCACGAGCAGTACTTC. Its protein product is CASSSSTSGRAFHEQYF.